This T cell receptor (beta chain) was profiled in a study of cytomegalovirus exposure and HLA in healthy donors (dated by TCRdb to about 2017). With respect to the entire study: According to an earlier analysis of 587 of the donors, 150 million to 200 million T cells yielded roughly 110 million unique TCR beta sequences and about 300 Gb of sequence data. An early release covering roughly 600 HLA-typed donors comprised around 300 gigabases of sequencing data and tens of millions of unique TCR sequences. Of the 300 to 500 genotyped donors, 65% to 90% were placed in the genetic ancestry cluster associated with self-reported Caucasian donors. The study was designed to test whether signatures of past pathogen exposure could be identified by cataloging public T cell receptors. Using immunosequencing, the study profiled T cell repertoires from about 620 subjects and related those repertoires to cytomegalovirus serostatus. In addition to the first cohort of 666 subjects, a separate validation cohort of 120 different subjects was used. To predict cytomegalovirus infection status, the study combined high-throughput TCR immunosequencing, statistical association of individual TCRs with disease status, and machine learning. A later analysis re-examined previously published TCR beta repertoires from about 670 donors and added high-resolution HLA genotyping to investigate patterns of TCR occurrence. Rather than using new phenotypic data, the later analysis identified candidate immune exposures from TCR beta sequences and from how often those sequences occurred across donors. In an earlier analysis of about 590 of the donors, high-throughput TCR beta sequencing was used to judge whether each TCR beta V gene segment behaved as functional or pseudogenic. Donor age, sex, ethnicity and CMV serostatus were collected together with the repertoire data. A later genetic analysis took genome-wide SNP genotypes for about 60% of the roughly 670 donors and used that subset as a discovery cohort. All discovery cohort repertoires had been generated using a single sequencing platform. HLA typing covered class I and class II loci at four-digit resolution. The number of donors typed differed by locus, with about 620-630 for A, B, C, DRB1 and DQB1, over 500 for DQA1, 600 to 610 for DPA1, and approximately 470 for DPB1. Roughly 5 DR-DQ haplotypes were handled as single units for association and clustering, since linkage in the cohort was strong. Across approximately 420 genotyped donors of the cohort, an average of about 240,000 unique TCR beta nucleotide sequences per donor were sequenced, and roughly a sixth of those sequences were non-productive.

In total, more than 500 healthy bone marrow donors made up the cohort. At the time of sampling, every cohort member was nominally healthy, though immune exposures that went unrecorded were likely present. The donor tested CMV seronegative and was one of the 352 seronegative cohort members. A peripheral blood sample was provided by each donor, and peripheral blood mononuclear cells were used for TCR beta sequencing. Genomic DNA extraction from the blood cell samples was performed with the Qiagen DNeasy Blood Extraction Kit. The library was prepared using the immunoSEQ multiplex PCR assay. The multiplex PCR relied on a mix of 60 forward primers for TCR Vbeta segments and 13 reverse primers for TCR Jbeta segments. A multiplex PCR assay on genomic DNA amplified the CDR3 region of rearranged TCR beta genes. On the Illumina HiSeq System, the amplified TCR beta libraries were sequenced as 87-base-pair reads. The paper's data handling went like this. A later analysis tallied roughly 76 million unique TCR beta chains across the 700 or so repertoires, and roughly 11 million of those chains were shared by two or more donors. A nearest-neighbor algorithm error-corrected the raw reads and collapsed the reads into unique sequences, merging closely related sequences to remove PCR and sequencing errors. CDR3 sequences were aligned to IMGT reference sequences to assign V, D and J gene segments. For a sequence to be retained, a match of at least six nucleotides to both a V gene segment and a J gene segment was required. A rearrangement was called productive if the CDR3 had no stop codons and remained in frame with V and J, and every other rearrangement was called non-productive. CDR3 was defined according to IMGT convention as the region running from the second conserved V-encoded cysteine to the conserved J-encoded phenylalanine. The earlier analysis of about 530 of the donors excluded any sequence lacking an unambiguous match to a single V gene segment. In an earlier analysis of 587 of the donors, a V segment was called functional when productive rearrangements were above 56.7%, and segregating when the standard deviation between donors exceeded 5%. To diagnose cytomegalovirus status from the catalog of TCR beta chain sequences, a statistical classification framework was built. In a later analysis, TCR nucleotide sequences were compared against IMGT/GENE-DB human TR gene sequences so that V and J genes could be assigned. In a later analysis, CDR3 sequences and most-parsimonious VDJ recombination scenarios were assigned using the TCRdist pipeline. A later analysis defined each TCR beta chain by its CDR3 amino acid sequence plus V-gene family, and excluded reads lacking a unique V-gene family. To address suspected cross-contamination and a sequencing artifact, a later analysis removed 550 to 750 highly shared, low-generation-probability nucleotide sequences. In a later analysis, a clonal expansion index for each public chain was calculated from normalized within-repertoire ranks of inferred template counts. A later analysis computed generation probabilities with a VDJ recombination model fitted to out-of-frame rearrangements, and checked the results against IGoR. In a later analysis, hypergeometric tests were used to score TCR-TCR, TCR-HLA and TCR-CMV co-occurrence, with a repertoire-size bias correction applied to TCR pairs. In a later analysis, false discovery rates were estimated by permuting HLA or CMV assignments 20 times. In a later analysis, co-occurring TCRs were grouped using DBSCAN, with TCRdist sequence similarity added in when clustering inside HLA-allele-positive subsets. For co-occurrence clustering, repertoires with fewer than 30,000 or more than 120,000 public chains were excluded, along with five repertoires with anomalous nucleotide sharing. The table was pulled from immuneACCESS by TCRdb, which kept in-frame rearrangements only. Such tables lose some clones; where checked, under half of the loss comes from unresolved V genes, and the rest has no known cause. The DNA gave D and trimming, while V, J and clone size come from that table. The sample data list approximately 98,000 clones, and approximately 74% of these were observed just once. About 1.7% of the sample goes to the ten largest clones.

Details on this clone: Its specific antigen is unknown. Qualities for individual bases were not recorded, and no much larger clone is one base off.

The germline V end is reduced by 1 base and the J end by 9 bases; junction bases left unmatched: 8. The CDR3 sequence holds 15 residues, the cysteine and phenylalanine included. Only the CDR3 DNA is retained, 45 bases long and in frame from the first base. In the germline V gene, CDR1 corresponds to SGHTA and CDR2 to FQGTGA. The full study reports these points: Only TCR beta chains were sequenced in this cohort, and the absence of alpha or paired-chain data limited detectable features. An earlier analysis of around 600 of the donors showed that most TCR beta V segments appeared in productive rearrangements either about 87% or about 30% of the time, which broadly matched IMGT annotations. The study gave a list of about 150 TCR beta chains associated with cytomegalovirus. In a later genetic analysis, fewer N-insertions in productive TCRs were reported among donors in an Asian-associated ancestry cluster than the approximately 670-donor mean. The sequencing pipeline was judged likely to have produced a cluster of highly shared sequence variants as a technical artifact. Most TCR sequences were seen in very few donors, while some public TCRs were found in many individuals. The 87-base-pair reads could not distinguish some IMGT-functional V segments, including TRBV6-2 and TRBV6-3, so those segments were excluded. In a later analysis, several top co-occurrence clusters were reported to appear linked to parvovirus B19, influenza, CMV and Epstein-Barr virus. V-gene and J-gene trimming of TCR beta chains was associated with a missense DCLRE1C variant in a later genetic analysis, and the association was replicated in an independent cohort. Presence/absence analyses assumed roughly uniform sequencing depth across donors, an assumption that may not hold. In both the original and validation cohorts, the classifier was reported to diagnose cytomegalovirus status with high specificity and sensitivity. A further reported finding was that TCR beta sequences accurately predicted the HLA-A and HLA-B alleles for most subjects in the first cohort. In a later analysis, around 15,000 TCR beta sequences were associated with specific HLA alleles at a false discovery rate of 0.05. It was suggested by the authors that the approach could potentially be generalized to other disease states and immunological phenotypes. A later analysis found that most CMV-associated TCR beta chains appeared HLA-restricted, with HLA associations seemingly driven largely by CMV exposure. A few of the identified cytomegalovirus-associated TCR beta chains were confirmed in vitro to be specific for cytomegalovirus antigens. Because counts were too low, roughly 16 rarely observed V segments, including chromosome 9 orphons, were left out of the earlier analysis of approximately 580 of the donors. A later analysis found that HLA-associated TCR beta chains were more clonally expanded and had lower generation probabilities than equally common non-associated chains. The only immune exposure information available for the cohort was CMV serostatus. In a later analysis, the rate of TCR association differed among HLA loci, with DRB1 alleles having the most associated TCRs and HLA-C alleles having the fewest. Linkage disequilibrium might explain the correlated functional status among segregating V segments, but an unknown experimental factor could not be ruled out. Because some donors lacked HLA typing at each locus, the association tests relied only on the typed subset. Strong co-occurrence of HLA alleles, especially DR and DQ, made assigning TCR associations to individual alleles difficult.

The sample was PBMCs. The clonotype originates from a male donor in good health and CMV-seronegative. The V and J segments used are TRBV7-3 and TRBJ2-1; 8 bases in the junction line up with TRBD2. The CDR3 region reads CASSLSLGSGGEQFF. Read as DNA, the sequence is TGTGCCAGCAGCTTAAGTCTCGGGAGCGGGGGTGAGCAGTTCTTC. The CDR3, completed at both ends by the reference TRBV7-3 and TRBJ2-1 genes, gives the full variable domain GAGVSQTPSNKVTEKGKYVELRCDPISGHTALYWYRQSLGQGPEFLIYFQGTGAADDSGLPNDRFFAVRPEGSVSTLKIQRTERGDSAVYLCASSLSLGSGGEQFFGPGTRLTVL.